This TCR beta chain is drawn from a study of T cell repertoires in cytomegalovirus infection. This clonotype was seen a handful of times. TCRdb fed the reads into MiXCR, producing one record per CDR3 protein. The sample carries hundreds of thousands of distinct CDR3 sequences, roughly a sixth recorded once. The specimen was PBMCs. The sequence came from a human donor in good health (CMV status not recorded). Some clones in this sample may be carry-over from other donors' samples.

This chain's CDR3 is CASRKRAQETQYF. CDR3 in DNA: TGTGCCAGTAGGAAGCGGGCCCAAGAGACCCAGTACTTC. The chain links TRBV19 to TRBJ2-5; a weak D match, TRBD2 (6 bases). The ends were cut back, 6 bases at V and 1 base at J, with 9 bases in the middle. The CDR3 covers 13 residues. CDR1 and CDR2 (germline): LNHDA, SQIVND (reference sequence).